This record concerns one T cell receptor (beta chain) sequence. In the authors' methods: Amplification with reference gene primers provided the estimates of nucleated cell counts. Repertoires were generated with immunoSEQ multiplex PCR, while TCRdb's copy carries only in-frame clones and drops some. From that table come the V and J calls and clone size; the DNA was used to work out D and trimming. The sample lists 84,000 or so clones, approximately 80% occurring once. This specimen comes from a study of blood T cell repertoires in COVID-19. Seattle cases were enrolled at active infection and followed longitudinally. In germline, CDR1 is MDHEN, CDR2 SYDVKM. V gave up 6 bases and J gave up 0 bases; unmatched junction bases: 11. The CDR3 runs 18 residues.

This TCR was sampled from a man between 65 and 79 years old with COVID-19, enrolled during active disease. The chain links TRBV28 to TRBJ1-6, with 7 bases aligning to TRBD1. Sequences were obtained from peripheral blood. The CDR3 spells CASSLQTGFSSYNSPLHF. As DNA, the CDR3 is TGTGCCAGCAGCCTCCAGACAGGGTTTAGCTCCTATAATTCACCCCTCCACTTT. Based on the CDR3 plus reference TRBV28 and TRBJ1-6, the full variable domain is DVKVTQSSRYLVKRTGEKVFLECVQDMDHENMFWYRQDPGLGLRLIYFSYDVKMKEKGDIPEGYSVSREKKERFSLILESASTNQTSMYLCASSLQTGFSSYNSPLHFGNGTRLTVT.